A selection of T cell receptor beta chains follows, all from one sample in a study of graft-versus-host responses after intestinal transplantation. These receptors' targets are unknown. Assay used: immunoSEQ multiplex PCR; TCRdb lists only in-frame clones, some missing. The repertoire consists of 50,000 to 55,000 clones, with 80% to 90% occurring once and the leading ten covering 0.55% to 0.65%. Sequencing was performed on unstimulated CD4+ T cells sorted from spleen or lymph node cells, taken before transplant. The receptors stem from a human donor who was the organ donor for an intestinal transplant. CDR3s include the opening cysteine and the closing phenylalanine or tryptophan. A D gene is named only where the DNA matches it firmly. Not all rows give a size; the values are once, few, many and, for expanded clones, a class.

j_call v_call d_call clone_size cdr3_aa cdr3_nt
TRBJ2-7 TRBV28 - - CASSELGGGTALYEQYF TGTGCCAGCTCCGAGCTCGGGGGCGGGACAGCACTTTACGAGCAGTACTTC
TRBJ2-5 TRBV5-1 - - CASSLDRVQETQYF TGCGCCAGCAGCTTGGACAGGGTCCAAGAGACCCAGTACTTC
TRBJ2-3 TRBV11-3 - once CASSPSGGKTDTQYF TGTGCCAGCAGCCCATCCGGGGGTAAAACCGATACGCAGTATTTT
TRBJ2-1 TRBV15 TRBD1 once CATSRWQGDINEQFF TGTGCCACCAGCAGGTGGCAGGGGGATATCAATGAGCAGTTCTTC
TRBJ2-5 TRBV30 - - CAWQRGPKETQYF TGTGCCTGGCAAAGGGGCCCGAAAGAGACCCAGTACTTC
TRBJ2-3 TRBV11-2 - - CASSLGQADTQYF TGTGCCAGCAGCCTAGGGCAGGCAGATACGCAGTATTTT
TRBJ2-1 TRBV19 TRBD1 - CASSIVGGTGGNEQFF TGTGCCAGTAGTATAGTAGGAGGGACAGGGGGGAATGAGCAGTTCTTC
TRBJ2-7 TRBV6-5 - - CASSYSAGEQYF TGTGCCAGCAGTTACTCTGCCGGGGAGCAGTACTTC
TRBJ2-5 TRBV18 - - CASSRDWAETQYF TGTGCCAGCTCAAGGGACTGGGCGGAGACCCAGTACTTC
TRBJ1-5 TRBV7-2 - - CASSSRQGNQPQHF TGTGCCAGCAGCTCGAGACAGGGCAATCAGCCCCAGCATTTT
TRBJ2-2 TRBV10-3 TRBD2 - CAIRGTSGRAFTGELFF TGTGCCATCAGGGGGACTAGCGGGAGGGCCTTCACCGGGGAGCTGTTTTTT
TRBJ2-3 TRBV28 TRBD1 few CASIVPGQSDTQYF TGTGCCAGCATCGTCCCGGGACAGTCAGATACGCAGTATTTT
TRBJ1-1 TRBV5-4 - - CASSFRGYTEAFF TGTGCCTCCAGCTTTAGGGGTTACACTGAAGCTTTCTTT
TRBJ1-4 TRBV21-1 - once CASSKSQPGGRGLNEKLFF TGTGCCAGCAGCAAATCCCAGCCGGGGGGCAGGGGATTAAATGAAAAACTGTTTTTT
TRBJ2-6 TRBV6-6 - once CASMKGWSGANVLTF TGTGCCAGCATGAAGGGGTGGTCTGGGGCCAACGTCCTGACTTTC
TRBJ2-3 TRBV5-1 - - CASSLGYTDTQYF TGCGCCAGCAGCTTGGGTTATACAGATACGCAGTATTTT
TRBJ2-5 TRBV29-1 TRBD1 - CSVLQGAGETQYF TGCAGCGTCCTTCAGGGGGCCGGGGAGACCCAGTACTTC
TRBJ1-2 TRBV4-2 TRBD1 - CASSRIQGRRVDYGYTF TGTGCCAGCAGCCGGATACAGGGGAGGCGGGTTGACTATGGCTACACCTTC
TRBJ2-5 TRBV19 - once CASSTLDRSKKETQYF TGTGCCAGTAGTACCCTAGACAGGAGTAAAAAAGAGACCCAGTACTTC
TRBJ1-1 TRBV6-1 TRBD1 - CASRDPGTGNTEAFF TGTGCCAGCAGAGACCCGGGGACAGGGAACACTGAAGCTTTCTTT
TRBJ2-3 TRBV9 TRBD2 - CASSIRLAGTDTQYF TGTGCCAGCAGCATCCGACTAGCGGGCACAGATACGCAGTATTTT
TRBJ2-5 TRBV6-1 TRBD2 - CASSEAPAGAGRETQYF TGTGCCAGCAGTGAAGCGCCTGCGGGAGCGGGTAGAGAGACCCAGTACTTC
TRBJ2-1 TRBV9 TRBD2 - CASSARGLALQVEQFF TGTGCCAGCAGCGCCCGGGGACTAGCTCTACAGGTTGAGCAGTTCTTC
TRBJ2-7 TRBV7-3 TRBD1 - CASSPPGTADYEQYF TGTGCCAGCAGCCCCCCCGGGACAGCGGACTACGAGCAGTACTTC
TRBJ1-3 TRBV2 TRBD1 - CASTDGGQASGNTIYF TGTGCCAGCACCGATGGCGGACAGGCTTCTGGAAACACCATATATTTT
TRBJ2-2 TRBV9 - - CASSEGPTGELFF TGTGCCAGCAGCGAGGGGCCCACCGGGGAGCTGTTTTTT
TRBJ1-2 TRBV28 - - CASSLASGGYGYTF TGTGCCAGCAGTTTGGCAAGCGGGGGGTATGGCTACACCTTC
TRBJ2-7 TRBV19 - - CASSLGRNSYEQYF TGTGCCAGTAGTCTGGGCAGAAATTCCTACGAGCAGTACTTC
TRBJ1-1 TRBV19 - - CASSPTTGTEAFF TGTGCCAGTAGTCCAACGACGGGGACTGAAGCTTTCTTT
TRBJ1-1 TRBV19 TRBD1 - CASSAKDRARTEAFF TGTGCCAGTAGTGCGAAAGACAGGGCCAGAACTGAAGCTTTCTTT
TRBJ1-2 TRBV7-2 - few CASSSYRQGYGYTF TGTGCCAGCAGCTCCTACAGACAAGGCTATGGCTACACCTTC
TRBJ2-3 TRBV28 TRBD2 - CASSPALAGGPDTQYF TGTGCCAGCAGCCCTGCGTTAGCGGGAGGCCCAGATACGCAGTATTTT
TRBJ1-1 TRBV18 - once CASSPPGRGTEAFF TGTGCCAGCTCACCACCGGGAAGGGGCACTGAAGCTTTCTTT
TRBJ2-7 TRBV9 TRBD1 - CASSPRDRTSYEQYF TGTGCCAGCAGCCCCAGGGACAGAACCTCCTACGAGCAGTACTTC
TRBJ2-5 TRBV7-2 - - CASSLAVRAGRETQYF TGTGCCAGCAGCTTAGCGGTCAGGGCTGGTAGGGAGACCCAGTACTTC
TRBJ2-5 TRBV5-1 - - CASSPSAAEETQYF TGCGCCAGCAGCCCATCGGCGGCAGAAGAGACCCAGTACTTC
TRBJ2-1 TRBV29-1 - - CSYRDWNYNEQFF TGCAGCTACCGGGACTGGAACTACAATGAGCAGTTCTTC
TRBJ2-5 TRBV4-1 TRBD2 - CASSLLAGYQETQYF TGCGCCAGCAGCCTACTAGCGGGATACCAAGAGACCCAGTACTTC
TRBJ2-5 TRBV18 - - CASSPRALETQYF TGTGCCAGCTCACCCAGGGCTTTGGAGACCCAGTACTTC
TRBJ2-4 TRBV30 TRBD2 - CAAALGGGGKNIQYF TGTGCCGCTGCTTTAGGTGGGGGGGGCAAAAACATTCAGTACTTC
TRBJ2-7 TRBV21-1 - few CASSKTRDRYEQYF TGTGCCAGCAGCAAAACCCGGGACAGGTACGAGCAGTACTTC
TRBJ2-3 TRBV28 - - CASSSGLSTDTQYF TGTGCCAGCAGTTCGGGACTTAGCACAGATACGCAGTATTTT
TRBJ2-3 TRBV5-1 TRBD2 - CPVAGDTQYF TGCCCTGTAGCGGGAGATACGCAGTATTTT
TRBJ1-1 TRBV6-5 TRBD1 - CASRKWDRGRTEAFF TGTGCCAGCAGGAAATGGGACAGGGGGCGGACTGAAGCTTTCTTT
TRBJ2-7 TRBV6-5 - few CASSYSGEQYF TGTGCCAGCAGTTACTCCGGCGAGCAGTACTTC